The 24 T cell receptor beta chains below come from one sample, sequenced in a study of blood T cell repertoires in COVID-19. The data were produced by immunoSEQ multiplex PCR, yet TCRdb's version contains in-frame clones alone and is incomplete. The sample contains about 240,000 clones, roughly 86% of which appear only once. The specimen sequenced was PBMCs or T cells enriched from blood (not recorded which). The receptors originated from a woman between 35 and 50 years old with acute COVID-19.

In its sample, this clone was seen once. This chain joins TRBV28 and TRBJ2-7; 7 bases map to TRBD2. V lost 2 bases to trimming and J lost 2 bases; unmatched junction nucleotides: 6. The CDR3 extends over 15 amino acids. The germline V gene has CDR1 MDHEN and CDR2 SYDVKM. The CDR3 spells CASSLPPGLAYEQYF. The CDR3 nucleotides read TGTGCCAGCAGTTTACCCCCTGGACTAGCCTACGAGCAGTACTTC.

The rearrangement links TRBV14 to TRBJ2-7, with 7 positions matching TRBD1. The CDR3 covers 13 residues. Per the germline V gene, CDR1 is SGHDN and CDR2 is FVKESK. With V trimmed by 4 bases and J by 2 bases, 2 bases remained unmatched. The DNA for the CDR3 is TGTGCCAGCAGCCCGGGACAGACCTACGAGCAGTACTTC. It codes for CASSPGQTYEQYF.

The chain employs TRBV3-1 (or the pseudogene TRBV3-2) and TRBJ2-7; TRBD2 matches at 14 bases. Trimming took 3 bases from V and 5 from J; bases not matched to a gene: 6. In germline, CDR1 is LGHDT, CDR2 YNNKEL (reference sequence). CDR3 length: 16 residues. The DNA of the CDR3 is TGTGCCAGCAGCCATTTGGGACTAGCGGGAGATAACGAGCAGTACTTC. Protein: CASSHLGLAGDNEQYF.

The CDR3 loop is CASSGGDRATYEQYF. The CDR3 region has the DNA TGTGCCAGCAGTGGTGGGGACAGGGCCACCTACGAGCAGTACTTC. V gene TRBV25-1 combines with J gene TRBJ2-7, with 9 bases matching TRBD1. There are 15 residues in the CDR3. The germline V gene encodes CDR1 MGHDK and CDR2 SYGVNS. The junction had 6 bases not matched to a gene; V was cut back by 4 bases and J by 2 bases.

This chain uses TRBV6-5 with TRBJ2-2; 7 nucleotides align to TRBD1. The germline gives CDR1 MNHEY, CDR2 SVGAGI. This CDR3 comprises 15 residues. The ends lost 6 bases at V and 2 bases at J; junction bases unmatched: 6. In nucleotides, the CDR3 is TGTGCCAGCAGACTGGGACAGCTCAACACCGGGGAGCTGTTTTTT. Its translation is CASRLGQLNTGELFF.

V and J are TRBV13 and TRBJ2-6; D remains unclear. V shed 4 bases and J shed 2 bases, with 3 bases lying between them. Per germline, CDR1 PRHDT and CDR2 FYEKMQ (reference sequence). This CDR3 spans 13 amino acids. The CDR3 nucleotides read TGTGCCAGCAGCTCGGCTGGGGCCAACGTCCTGACTTTC. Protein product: CASSSAGANVLTF.

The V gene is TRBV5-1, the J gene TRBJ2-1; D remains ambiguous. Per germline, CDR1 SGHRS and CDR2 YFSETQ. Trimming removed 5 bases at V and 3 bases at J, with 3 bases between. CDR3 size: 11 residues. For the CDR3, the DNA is TGCGCCAGCAGACTCTACAATGAGCAGTTCTTC. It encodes CASRLYNEQFF.

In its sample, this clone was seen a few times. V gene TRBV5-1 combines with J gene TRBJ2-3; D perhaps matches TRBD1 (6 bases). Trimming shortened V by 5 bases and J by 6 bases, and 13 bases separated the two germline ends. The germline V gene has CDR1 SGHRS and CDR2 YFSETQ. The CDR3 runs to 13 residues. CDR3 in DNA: TGCGCCAGCAGTTCCGGGACACTGGATACGCAGTATTTT. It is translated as CASSSGTLDTQYF.

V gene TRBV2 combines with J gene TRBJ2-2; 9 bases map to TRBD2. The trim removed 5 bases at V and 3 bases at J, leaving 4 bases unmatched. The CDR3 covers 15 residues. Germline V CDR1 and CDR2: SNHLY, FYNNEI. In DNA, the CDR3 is TGTGCCAGCAGTCCTCTAGCGGGACACACCGGGGAGCTGTTTTTT. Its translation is CASSPLAGHTGELFF. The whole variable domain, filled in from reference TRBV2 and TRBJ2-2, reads EPEVTQTPSHQVTQMGQEVILRCVPISNHLYFYWYRQILGQKVEFLVSFYNNEISEKSEIFDDQFSVERPDGSNFTLKIRSTKLEDSAMYFCASSPLAGHTGELFFGEGSRLTVL.

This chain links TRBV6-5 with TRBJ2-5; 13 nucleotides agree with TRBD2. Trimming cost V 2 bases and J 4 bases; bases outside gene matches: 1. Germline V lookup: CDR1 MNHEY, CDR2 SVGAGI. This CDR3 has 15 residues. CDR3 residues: CASSYGLAGVETQYF. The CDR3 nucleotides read TGTGCCAGCAGTTACGGACTAGCGGGAGTAGAGACCCAGTACTTC.

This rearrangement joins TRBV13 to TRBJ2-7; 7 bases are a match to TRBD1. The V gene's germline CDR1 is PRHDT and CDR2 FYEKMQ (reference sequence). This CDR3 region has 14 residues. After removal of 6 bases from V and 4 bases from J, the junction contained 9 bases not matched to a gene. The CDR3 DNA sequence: TGTGCCAGCAGACCCTCCGGGACAGATTACGAGCAGTACTTC. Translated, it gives CASRPSGTDYEQYF.

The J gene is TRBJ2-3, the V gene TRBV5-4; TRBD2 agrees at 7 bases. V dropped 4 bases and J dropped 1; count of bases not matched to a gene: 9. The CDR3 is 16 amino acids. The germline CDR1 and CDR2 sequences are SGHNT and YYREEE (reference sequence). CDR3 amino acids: CASSPEQREGTDTQYF. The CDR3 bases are TGTGCCAGCAGCCCCGAGCAGCGGGAAGGCACAGATACGCAGTATTTT.

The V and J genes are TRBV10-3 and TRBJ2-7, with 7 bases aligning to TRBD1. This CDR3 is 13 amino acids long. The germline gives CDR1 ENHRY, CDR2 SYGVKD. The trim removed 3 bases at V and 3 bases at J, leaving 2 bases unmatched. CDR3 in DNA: TGTGCCATCAGTGAAGACAGGGTCTACGAGCAGTACTTC. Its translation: CAISEDRVYEQYF.

The CDR3 DNA follows: TGTGCTAGTGGTTTGACCCCAGGGTTATCCTATGGCTACACCTTC. Its protein product is CASGLTPGLSYGYTF. V is TRBV12-5 and J is TRBJ1-2, with D possibly matching TRBD1 (5 bases). There are 15 residues in the CDR3. The germline gives CDR1 LGHNT, CDR2 FRNRAP. Trimming pared 2 bases from V and 4 bases from J, leaving 14 bases between.

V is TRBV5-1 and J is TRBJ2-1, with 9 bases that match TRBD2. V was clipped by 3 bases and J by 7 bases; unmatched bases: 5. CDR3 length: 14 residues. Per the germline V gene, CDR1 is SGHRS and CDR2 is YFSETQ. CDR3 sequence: CASSSGLAENEQFF. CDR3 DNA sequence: TGCGCCAGCAGCTCGGGACTAGCAGAGAATGAGCAGTTCTTC.

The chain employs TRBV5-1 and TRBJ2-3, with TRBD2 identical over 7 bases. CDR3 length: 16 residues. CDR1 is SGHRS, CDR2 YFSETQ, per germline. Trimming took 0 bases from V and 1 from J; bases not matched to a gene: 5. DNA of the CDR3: TGCGCCAGCAGCTTGGATTTGGGAGGGCGCACAGATACGCAGTATTTT. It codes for CASSLDLGGRTDTQYF.

CDR3: CATSDPTGAAQYF. The CDR3 nucleotides read TGTGCCACCAGTGACCCGACAGGGGCCGCCCAGTACTTC. This rearrangement joins TRBV24-1 to TRBJ2-5, with 8 bases matching TRBD1. The CDR3 consists of 13 residues. Germline V gene sequence: CDR1 KGHDR, CDR2 SFDVKD. V gave up 4 bases and J gave up 9 bases; unmatched junction bases: 6.

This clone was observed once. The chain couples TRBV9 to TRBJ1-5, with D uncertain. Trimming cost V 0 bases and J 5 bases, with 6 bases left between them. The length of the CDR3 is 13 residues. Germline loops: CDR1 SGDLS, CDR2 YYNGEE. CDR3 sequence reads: CASSVDSYQPQHF. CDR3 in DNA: TGTGCCAGCAGCGTAGACAGTTATCAGCCCCAGCATTTT.

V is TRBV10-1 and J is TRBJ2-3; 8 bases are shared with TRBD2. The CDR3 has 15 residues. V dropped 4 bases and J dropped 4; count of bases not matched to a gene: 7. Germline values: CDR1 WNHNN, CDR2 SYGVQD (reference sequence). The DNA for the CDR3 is TGCGCCAGCAGTGGAAGGACTAGCCCCGCAGATACGCAGTATTTT. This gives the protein CASSGRTSPADTQYF.

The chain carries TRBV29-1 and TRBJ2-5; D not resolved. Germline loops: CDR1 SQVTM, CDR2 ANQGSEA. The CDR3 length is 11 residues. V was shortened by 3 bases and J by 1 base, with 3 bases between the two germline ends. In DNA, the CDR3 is TGCAGCGTTGACCTCCAAGAGACCCAGTACTTC. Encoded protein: CSVDLQETQYF.

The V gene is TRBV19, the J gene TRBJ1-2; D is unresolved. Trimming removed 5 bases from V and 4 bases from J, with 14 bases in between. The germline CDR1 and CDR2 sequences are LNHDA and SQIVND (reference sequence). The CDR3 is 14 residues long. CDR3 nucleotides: TGTGCCAGTAGTCAGGACTCACGGACCTATGGCTACACCTTC. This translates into CASSQDSRTYGYTF.

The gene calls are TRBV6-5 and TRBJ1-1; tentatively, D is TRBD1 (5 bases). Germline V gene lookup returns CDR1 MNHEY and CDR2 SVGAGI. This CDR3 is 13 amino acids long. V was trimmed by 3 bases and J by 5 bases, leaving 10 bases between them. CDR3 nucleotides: TGTGCCAGCAGTTATAGGGGCGTGACTGAAGCTTTCTTT. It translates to CASSYRGVTEAFF.

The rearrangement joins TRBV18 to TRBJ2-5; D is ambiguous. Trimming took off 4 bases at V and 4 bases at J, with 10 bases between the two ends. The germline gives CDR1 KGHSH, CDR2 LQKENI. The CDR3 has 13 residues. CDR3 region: CASSRGERETQYF. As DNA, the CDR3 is TGTGCCAGCTCACGTGGAGAGAGAGAGACCCAGTACTTC.

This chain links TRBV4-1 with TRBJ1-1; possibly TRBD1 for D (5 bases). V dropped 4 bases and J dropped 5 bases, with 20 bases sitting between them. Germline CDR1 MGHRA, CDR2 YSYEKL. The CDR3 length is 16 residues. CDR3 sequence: CASSPLPGPGGTEAFF. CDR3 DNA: TGCGCCAGCAGCCCACTGCCGGGACCGGGGGGGACTGAAGCTTTCTTT.